One sample yielded the 6 T cell receptor beta chains listed below, sequenced in a study of T cells in Graves' hyperthyroidism and ophthalmopathy (dated by TCRdb to between 2018 and 2021). Library construction relied on multiplex PCR. The run used an Illumina HiSeq 2000. The TCR beta CDR3 regions were amplified from the RNA transcripts. The first round of RT-PCR for the TCR CDR3 was performed with the HTBI primer set and the Qiagen OneStep RT-PCR kit. TCRdb reanalyzed the raw reads on its own, using fastp at Q25 for trimming and MiXCR for clone calling, and kept in-frame beta chains. Here each entry gathers all rows of one CDR3 protein and keeps the most common genes and DNA. A total of about 400,000 distinct CDR3 sequences appear in this sample, around 15% of them only once. The ten most abundant clones make up about 13% of the sample. Sequencing was performed on blood. The origin of the receptors is a man younger than 35 with Graves' ophthalmopathy.

This clonotype was counted only a few times. J is TRBJ1-4 and V is TRBV4-1; D not certain. V was trimmed by 6 bases and J by 1 base, leaving 6 bases between them. The germline V gene encodes CDR1 MGHRA and CDR2 YSYEKL. This CDR3 has 13 residues. Here the CDR3 DNA reads TGCGCCAGCAGAGGCTTAACTAATGAAAAACTGTTTTTT. Its protein is CASRGLTNEKLFF.

This clonotype was observed many times. The chain carries TRBV11-2 and TRBJ2-4, with no clear D. Germline CDR1 reads SGHAT; CDR2 reads FQNNGV. The length of the CDR3 is 13 residues. Deletions cut 5 bases from V and 5 bases from J, with 10 bases between. The CDR3: CASSPPPENIQYF. In nucleotides, the CDR3 is TGTGCCAGCAGCCCCCCCCCAGAAAACATTCAGTACTTC.

This clonotype appeared many times. The chain has TRBV12-3 or TRBV12-4 and TRBJ2-2; D is uncertain. The V gene lost 6 bases and the J gene lost 9 bases, with 11 bases spanning the gap. The CDR3 spans 12 residues. Here the CDR3 DNA reads TGTGCCAGCAGGTCCGACTGGAGGGAGCTGTTTTTT. As protein: CASRSDWRELFF.

This clonotype was detected only once. It may be a read error: a sequence one base away is much more abundant. The CDR3: CASSLVESGTQYF. The CDR3 DNA reads TGTGCCAGCAGCTTAGTAGAGTCAGGTACGCAGTATTTT. This chain joins TRBV7-9 and TRBJ2-3; D is undetermined. Germline loops: CDR1 SEHNR, CDR2 FQNEAQ (reference sequence). V lost 1 base, J lost 8 bases, and 10 bases lay in between. The CDR3 sequence is 13 residues long.

The chain joins TRBV2 to TRBJ2-7; possibly TRBD1 for D (6 bases). The CDR3 consists of 12 residues. The V and J ends lost 7 bases and 6 bases respectively, with 13 bases between them. In germline, CDR1 is SNHLY, CDR2 FYNNEI. CDR3 loop: CASNNRVPEQYF. DNA for the CDR3: TGTGCCAGCAATAACAGGGTGCCCGAGCAGTACTTC.

The chain recombines TRBV28 with TRBJ1-1; 8 bases align to TRBD1. The V gene's germline CDR1 is MDHEN and CDR2 SYDVKM. The CDR3 is made up of 12 amino acids. With V trimmed by 2 bases and J by 10 bases, 3 bases remained unmatched. CDR3 DNA: TGTGCCAGCAGTTTAAGACAGGGGCCAGCTTTCTTT. Protein: CASSLRQGPAFF. Together with reference TRBV28 and TRBJ1-1, the CDR3 gives the full variable domain: DVKVTQSSRYLVKRTGEKVFLECVQDMDHENMFWYRQDPGLGLRLIYFSYDVKMKEKGDIPEGYSVSREKKERFSLILESASTNQTSMYLCASSLRQGPAFFGQGTRLTVV.